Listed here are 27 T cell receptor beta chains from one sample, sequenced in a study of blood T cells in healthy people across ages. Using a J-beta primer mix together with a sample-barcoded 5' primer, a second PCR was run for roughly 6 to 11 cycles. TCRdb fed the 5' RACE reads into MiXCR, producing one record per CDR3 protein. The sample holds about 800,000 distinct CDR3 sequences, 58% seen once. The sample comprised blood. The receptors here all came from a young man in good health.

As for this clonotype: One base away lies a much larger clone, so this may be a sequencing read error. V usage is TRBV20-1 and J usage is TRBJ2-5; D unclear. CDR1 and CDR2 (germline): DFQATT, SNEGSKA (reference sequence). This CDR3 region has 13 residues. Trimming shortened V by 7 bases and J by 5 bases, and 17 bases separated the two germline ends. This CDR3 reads CSGDPVERETQYF. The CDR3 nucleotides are TGCAGTGGTGACCCCGTGGAGAGGGAGACCCAGTACTTC.

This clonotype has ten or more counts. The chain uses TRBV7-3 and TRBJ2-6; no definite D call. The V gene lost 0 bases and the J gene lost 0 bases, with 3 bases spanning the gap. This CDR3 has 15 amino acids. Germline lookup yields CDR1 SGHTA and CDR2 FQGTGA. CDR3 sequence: CASSLTSSGANVLTF. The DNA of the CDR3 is TGTGCCAGCAGCTTAACGAGCTCTGGGGCCAACGTCCTGACTTTC.

For the CDR3, the DNA is TGCGCCAGCAGCCGAGTGCTTTCGGGTAACGCTGAAGCTTTCTTT. It codes for CASSRVLSGNAEAFF. The chain joins TRBV4-1 to TRBJ1-1; D is uncertain. This CDR3 has 15 amino acids. CDR1 MGHRA and CDR2 YSYEKL come from the germline V gene. The V end lost 4 bases, the J end lost 6 bases, and 18 bases lay between the germline ends.

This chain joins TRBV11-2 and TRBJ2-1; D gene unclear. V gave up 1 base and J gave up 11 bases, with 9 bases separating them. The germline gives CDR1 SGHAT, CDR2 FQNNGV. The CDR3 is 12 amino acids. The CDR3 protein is CASSLGSPKQFF. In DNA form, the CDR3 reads TGTGCCAGCAGCTTAGGTAGTCCCAAGCAGTTCTTC.

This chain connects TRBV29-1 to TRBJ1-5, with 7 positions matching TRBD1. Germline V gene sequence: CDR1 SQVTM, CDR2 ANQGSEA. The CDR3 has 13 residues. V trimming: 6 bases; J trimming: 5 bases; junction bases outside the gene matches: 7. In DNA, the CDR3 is TGCAGCGTAATACAGGGGTGGGATCAGCCCCAGCATTTT. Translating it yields CSVIQGWDQPQHF.

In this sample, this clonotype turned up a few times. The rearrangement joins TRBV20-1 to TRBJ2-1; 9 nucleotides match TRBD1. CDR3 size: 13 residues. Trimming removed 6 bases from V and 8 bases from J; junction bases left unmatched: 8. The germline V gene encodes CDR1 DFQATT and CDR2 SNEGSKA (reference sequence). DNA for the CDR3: TGCAGTGCCGGGGACAGGGTTGGCGATGAGCAGTTCTTC. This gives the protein CSAGDRVGDEQFF.

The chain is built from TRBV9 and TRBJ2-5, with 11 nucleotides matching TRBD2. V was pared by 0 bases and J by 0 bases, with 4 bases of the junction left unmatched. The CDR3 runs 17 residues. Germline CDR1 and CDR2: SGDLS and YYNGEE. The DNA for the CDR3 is TGTGCCAGCAGCGTAGCACGACTAGCGGGGTACCAAGAGACCCAGTACTTC. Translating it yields CASSVARLAGYQETQYF. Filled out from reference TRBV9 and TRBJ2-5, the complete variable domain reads DSGVTQTPKHLITATGQRVTLRCSPRSGDLSVYWYQQSLDQGLQFLIQYYNGEERAKGNILERFSAQQFPDLHSELNLSSLELGDSALYFCASSVARLAGYQETQYFGPGTRLLVL.

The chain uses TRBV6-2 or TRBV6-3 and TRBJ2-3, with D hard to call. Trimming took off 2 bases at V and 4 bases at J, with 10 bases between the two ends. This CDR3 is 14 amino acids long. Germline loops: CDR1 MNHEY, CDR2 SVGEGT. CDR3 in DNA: TGTGCCAGCAGTTACGTTTTAGCCGCAGATACGCAGTATTTT. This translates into CASSYVLAADTQYF.

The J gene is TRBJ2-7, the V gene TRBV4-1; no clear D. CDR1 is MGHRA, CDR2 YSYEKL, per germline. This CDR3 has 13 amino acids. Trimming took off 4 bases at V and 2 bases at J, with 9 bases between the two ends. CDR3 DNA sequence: TGCGCCAGCAGCCCCTCAAATCCCTACGAGCAGTACTTC. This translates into CASSPSNPYEQYF.

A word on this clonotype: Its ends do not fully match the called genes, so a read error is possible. The CDR3 DNA sequence: TGCGCCGCGGGACAGAGCTCTAACTATGGCTACACCTTC. It specifies CAAGQSSNYGYTF. V and J are TRBV10-3 and TRBJ1-2, with 7 bases fitting TRBD1. Germline V gene data show CDR1 as ENHRY and CDR2 as SYGVKD. CDR3 length: 13 residues.

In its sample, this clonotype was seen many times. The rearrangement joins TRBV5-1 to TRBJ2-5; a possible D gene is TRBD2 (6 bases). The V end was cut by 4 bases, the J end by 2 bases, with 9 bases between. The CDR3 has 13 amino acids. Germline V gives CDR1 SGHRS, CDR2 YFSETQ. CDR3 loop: CASSRDLQETQYF. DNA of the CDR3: TGCGCCAGCAGCCGGGACTTGCAAGAGACCCAGTACTTC.

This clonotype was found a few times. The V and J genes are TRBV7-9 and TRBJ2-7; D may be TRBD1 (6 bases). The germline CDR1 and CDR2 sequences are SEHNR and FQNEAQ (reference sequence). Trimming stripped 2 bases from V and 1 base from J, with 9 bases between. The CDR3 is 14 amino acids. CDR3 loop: CASSLMDSSYEQYF. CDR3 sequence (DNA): TGTGCCAGCAGCTTAATGGACAGTTCCTACGAGCAGTACTTC.

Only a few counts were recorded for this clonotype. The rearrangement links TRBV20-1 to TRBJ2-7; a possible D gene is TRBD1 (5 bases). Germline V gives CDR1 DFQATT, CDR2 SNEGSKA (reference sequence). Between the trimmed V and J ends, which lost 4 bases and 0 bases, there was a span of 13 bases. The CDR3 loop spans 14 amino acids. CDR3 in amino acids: CSAKRTSSSYEQYF. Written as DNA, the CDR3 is TGCAGTGCTAAACGGACATCAAGCTCCTACGAGCAGTACTTC.

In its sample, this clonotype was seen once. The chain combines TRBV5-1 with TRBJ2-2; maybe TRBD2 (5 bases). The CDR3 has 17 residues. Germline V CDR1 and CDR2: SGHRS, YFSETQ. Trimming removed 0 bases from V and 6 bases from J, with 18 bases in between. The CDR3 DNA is TGCGCCAGCAGCTTGGGACTAATTATGCAGCTGTCCGGGGAGCTGTTTTTT. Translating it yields CASSLGLIMQLSGELFF.

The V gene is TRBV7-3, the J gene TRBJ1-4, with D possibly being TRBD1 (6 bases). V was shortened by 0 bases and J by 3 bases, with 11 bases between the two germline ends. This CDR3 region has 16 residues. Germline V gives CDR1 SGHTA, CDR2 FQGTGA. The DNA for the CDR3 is TGTGCCAGCAGCTTAACGTTGTGGGGGCCTAATGAAAAACTGTTTTTT. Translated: CASSLTLWGPNEKLFF. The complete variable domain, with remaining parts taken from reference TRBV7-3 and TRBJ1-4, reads GAGVSQTPSNKVTEKGKYVELRCDPISGHTALYWYRQSLGQGPEFLIYFQGTGAADDSGLPNDRFFAVRPEGSVSTLKIQRTERGDSAVYLCASSLTLWGPNEKLFFGSGTQLSVL.

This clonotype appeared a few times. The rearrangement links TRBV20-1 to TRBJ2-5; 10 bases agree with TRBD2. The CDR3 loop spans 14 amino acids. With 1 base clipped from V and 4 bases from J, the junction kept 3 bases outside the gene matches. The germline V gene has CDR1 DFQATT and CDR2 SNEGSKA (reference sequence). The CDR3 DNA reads TGCAGTGCTAGAGCTAGCGGGGGCCTAGAGACCCAGTACTTC. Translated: CSARASGGLETQYF.

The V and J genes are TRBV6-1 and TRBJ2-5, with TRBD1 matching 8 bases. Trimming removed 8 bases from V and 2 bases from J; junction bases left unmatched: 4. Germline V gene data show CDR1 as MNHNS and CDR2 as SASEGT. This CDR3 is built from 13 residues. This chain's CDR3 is CASPGQAQETQYF. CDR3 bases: TGTGCCAGCCCGGGACAGGCACAAGAGACCCAGTACTTC.

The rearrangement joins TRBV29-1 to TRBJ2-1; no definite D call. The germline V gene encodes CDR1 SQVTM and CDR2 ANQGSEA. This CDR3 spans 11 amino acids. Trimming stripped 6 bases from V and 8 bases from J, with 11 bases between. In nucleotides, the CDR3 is TGCAGCGTCCCACCCCGTCATGAGCAGTTCTTC. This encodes CSVPPRHEQFF.

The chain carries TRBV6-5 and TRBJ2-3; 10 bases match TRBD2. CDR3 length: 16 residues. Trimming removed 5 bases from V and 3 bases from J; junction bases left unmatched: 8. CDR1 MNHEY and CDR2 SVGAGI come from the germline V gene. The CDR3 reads CASSPQRGGWTDTQYF. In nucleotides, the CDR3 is TGTGCCAGCAGTCCGCAGCGGGGGGGTTGGACAGATACGCAGTATTTT.

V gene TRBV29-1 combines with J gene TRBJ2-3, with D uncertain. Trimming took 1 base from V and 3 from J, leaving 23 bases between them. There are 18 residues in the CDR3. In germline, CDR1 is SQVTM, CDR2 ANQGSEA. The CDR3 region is CSVEGGLSYSKRTDTQYF. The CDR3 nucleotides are TGCAGCGTTGAAGGGGGTCTGTCGTACAGTAAAAGAACAGATACGCAGTATTTT.

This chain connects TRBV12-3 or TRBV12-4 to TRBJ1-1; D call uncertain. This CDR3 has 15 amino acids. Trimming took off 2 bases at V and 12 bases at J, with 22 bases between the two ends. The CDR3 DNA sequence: TGTGCCAGCAGTTTAAACATCCCCAGCCGAGAAGCAACTTTCTTT. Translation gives CASSLNIPSREATFF.

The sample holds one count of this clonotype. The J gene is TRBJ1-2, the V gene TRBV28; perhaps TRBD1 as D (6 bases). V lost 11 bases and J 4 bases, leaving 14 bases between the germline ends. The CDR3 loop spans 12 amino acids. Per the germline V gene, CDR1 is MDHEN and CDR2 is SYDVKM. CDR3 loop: CAGWDTVYGYTF. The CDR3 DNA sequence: TGTGCCGGGTGGGACACAGTCTATGGCTACACCTTC.

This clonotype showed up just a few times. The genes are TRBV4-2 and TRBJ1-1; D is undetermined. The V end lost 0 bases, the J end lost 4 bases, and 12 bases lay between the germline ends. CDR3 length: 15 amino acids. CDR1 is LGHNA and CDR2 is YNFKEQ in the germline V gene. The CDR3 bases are TGTGCCAGCAGCCAAGATTCCGGAGTCGTCACTGAAGCTTTCTTT. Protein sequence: CASSQDSGVVTEAFF.

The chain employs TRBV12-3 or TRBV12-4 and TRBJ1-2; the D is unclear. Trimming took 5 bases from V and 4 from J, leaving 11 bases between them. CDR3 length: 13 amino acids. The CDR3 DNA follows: TGTGCCAGCAGTGTCGGGTTGCGCTATGGCTACACCTTC. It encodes CASSVGLRYGYTF.

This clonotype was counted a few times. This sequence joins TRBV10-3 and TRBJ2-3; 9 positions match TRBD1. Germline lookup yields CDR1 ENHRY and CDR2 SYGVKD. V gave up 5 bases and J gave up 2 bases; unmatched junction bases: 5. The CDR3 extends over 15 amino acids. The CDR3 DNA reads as TGTGCCATCAGTTTCCGGGACAGGGACACAGATACGCAGTATTTT. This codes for CAISFRDRDTDTQYF.

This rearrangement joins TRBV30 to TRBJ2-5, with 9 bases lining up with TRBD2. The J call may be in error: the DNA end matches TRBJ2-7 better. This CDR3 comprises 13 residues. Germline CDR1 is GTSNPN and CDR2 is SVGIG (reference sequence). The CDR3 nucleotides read TGTGCCTGGGCAGGCGGGGGGGCCGACGAGCAGTACTTC. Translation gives CAWAGGGADEQYF.

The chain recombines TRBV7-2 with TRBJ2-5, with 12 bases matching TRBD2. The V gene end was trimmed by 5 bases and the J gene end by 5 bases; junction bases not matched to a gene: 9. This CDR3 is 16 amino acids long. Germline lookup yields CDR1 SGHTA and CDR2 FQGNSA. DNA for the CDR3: TGTGCCAGCAGCCGTCGACTAGCGGGAGTCGGTGAGACCCAGTACTTC. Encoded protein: CASSRRLAGVGETQYF.